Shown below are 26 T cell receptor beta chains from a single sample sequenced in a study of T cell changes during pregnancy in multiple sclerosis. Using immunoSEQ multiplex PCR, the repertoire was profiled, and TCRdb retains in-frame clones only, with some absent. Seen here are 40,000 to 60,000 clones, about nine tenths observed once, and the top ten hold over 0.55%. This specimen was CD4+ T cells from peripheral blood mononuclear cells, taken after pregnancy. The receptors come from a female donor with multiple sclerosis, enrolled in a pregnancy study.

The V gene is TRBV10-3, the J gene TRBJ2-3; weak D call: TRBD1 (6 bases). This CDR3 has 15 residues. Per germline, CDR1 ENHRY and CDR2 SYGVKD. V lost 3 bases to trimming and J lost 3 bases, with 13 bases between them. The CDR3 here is CAISDYRVGTDTQYF. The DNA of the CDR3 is TGTGCCATCAGTGACTACAGGGTGGGAACAGATACGCAGTATTTT.

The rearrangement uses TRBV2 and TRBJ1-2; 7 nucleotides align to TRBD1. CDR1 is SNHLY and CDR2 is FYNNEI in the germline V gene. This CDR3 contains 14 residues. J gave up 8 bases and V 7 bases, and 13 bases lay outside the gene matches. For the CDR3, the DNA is TGTGCCAGCAATCGGGACAGCCCTTTGGGGGGCTACACCTTC. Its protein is CASNRDSPLGGYTF.

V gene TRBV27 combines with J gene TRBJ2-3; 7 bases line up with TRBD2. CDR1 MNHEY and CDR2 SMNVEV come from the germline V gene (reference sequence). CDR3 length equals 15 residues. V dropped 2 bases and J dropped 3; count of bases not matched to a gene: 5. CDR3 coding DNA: TGTGCCAGCAGTTTAACCACACTAGCGACAGATACGCAGTATTTT. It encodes CASSLTTLATDTQYF.

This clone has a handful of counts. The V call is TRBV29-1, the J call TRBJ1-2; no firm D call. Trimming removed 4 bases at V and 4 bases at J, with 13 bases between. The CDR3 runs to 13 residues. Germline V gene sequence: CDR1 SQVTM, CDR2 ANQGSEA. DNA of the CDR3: TGCAGCGTTGTGCTCGGAGGGTCCTATGGCTACACCTTC. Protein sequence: CSVVLGGSYGYTF.

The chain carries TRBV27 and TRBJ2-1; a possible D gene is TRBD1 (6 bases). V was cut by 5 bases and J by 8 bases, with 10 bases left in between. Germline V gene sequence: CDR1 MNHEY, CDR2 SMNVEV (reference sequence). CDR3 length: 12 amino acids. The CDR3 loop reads CASSNRADEQFF. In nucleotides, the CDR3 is TGTGCCAGCAGTAACAGGGCGGATGAGCAGTTCTTC.

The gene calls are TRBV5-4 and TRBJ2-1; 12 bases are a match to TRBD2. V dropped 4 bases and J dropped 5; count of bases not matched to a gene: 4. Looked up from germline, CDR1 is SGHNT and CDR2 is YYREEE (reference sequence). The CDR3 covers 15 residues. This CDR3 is CASSLLAGGDNEQFF. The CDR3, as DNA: TGTGCCAGCAGCCTGCTAGCGGGAGGGGACAATGAGCAGTTCTTC.

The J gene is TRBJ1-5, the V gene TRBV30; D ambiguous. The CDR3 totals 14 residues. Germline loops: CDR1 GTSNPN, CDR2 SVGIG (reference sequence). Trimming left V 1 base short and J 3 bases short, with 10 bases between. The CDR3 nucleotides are TGTGCCTGGAGTGGGGGAGGGTACAATCAGCCCCAGCATTTT. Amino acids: CAWSGGGYNQPQHF.

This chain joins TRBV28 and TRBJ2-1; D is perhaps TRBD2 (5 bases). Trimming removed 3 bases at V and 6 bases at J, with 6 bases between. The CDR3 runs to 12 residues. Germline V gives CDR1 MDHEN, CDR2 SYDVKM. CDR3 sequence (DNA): TGTGCCAGCAGTTTCCGGGGCAATGAGCAGTTCTTC. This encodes CASSFRGNEQFF.

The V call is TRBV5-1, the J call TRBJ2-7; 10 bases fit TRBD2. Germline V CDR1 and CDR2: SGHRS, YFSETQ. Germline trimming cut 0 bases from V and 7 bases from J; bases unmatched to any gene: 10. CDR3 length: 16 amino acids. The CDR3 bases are TGCGCCAGCAGCTTGGCGCCAATTAGCGGGGGGCTGGAGCAGTACTTC. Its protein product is CASSLAPISGGLEQYF.

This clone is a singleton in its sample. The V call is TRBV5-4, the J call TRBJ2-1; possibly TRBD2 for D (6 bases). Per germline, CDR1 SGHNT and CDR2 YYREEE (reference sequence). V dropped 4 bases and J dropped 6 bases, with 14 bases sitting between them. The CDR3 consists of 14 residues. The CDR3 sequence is CASSLPGLGNEQFF. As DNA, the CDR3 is TGTGCCAGCAGCCTCCCGGGACTTGGCAATGAGCAGTTCTTC.

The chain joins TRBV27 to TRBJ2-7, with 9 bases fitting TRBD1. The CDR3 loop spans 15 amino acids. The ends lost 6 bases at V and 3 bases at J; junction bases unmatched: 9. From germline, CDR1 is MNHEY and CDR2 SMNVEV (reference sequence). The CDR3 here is CASRSVGTGNYEQYF. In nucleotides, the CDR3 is TGTGCCAGCAGGTCAGTCGGGACAGGGAACTACGAGCAGTACTTC.

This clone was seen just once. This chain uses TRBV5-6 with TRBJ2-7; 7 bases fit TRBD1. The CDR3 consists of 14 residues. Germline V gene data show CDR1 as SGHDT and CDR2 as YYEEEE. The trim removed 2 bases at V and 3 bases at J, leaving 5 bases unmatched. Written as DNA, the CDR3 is TGTGCCAGCAGCTTAGGACAGGACCTCTACGAGCAGTACTTC. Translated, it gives CASSLGQDLYEQYF.

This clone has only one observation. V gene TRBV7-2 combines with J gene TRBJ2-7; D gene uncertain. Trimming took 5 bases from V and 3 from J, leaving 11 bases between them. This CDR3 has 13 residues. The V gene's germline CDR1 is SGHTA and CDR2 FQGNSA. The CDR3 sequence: CASSPSVNYEQYF. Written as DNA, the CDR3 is TGTGCCAGCAGCCCCTCGGTAAACTACGAGCAGTACTTC.

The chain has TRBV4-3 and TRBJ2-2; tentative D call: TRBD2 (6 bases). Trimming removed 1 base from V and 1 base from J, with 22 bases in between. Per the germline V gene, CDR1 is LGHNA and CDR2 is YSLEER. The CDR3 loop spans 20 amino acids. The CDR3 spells CASSQVMAGTGGRNTGELFF. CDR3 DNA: TGCGCCAGCAGCCAAGTAATGGCCGGGACCGGAGGGAGGAACACCGGGGAGCTGTTTTTT.

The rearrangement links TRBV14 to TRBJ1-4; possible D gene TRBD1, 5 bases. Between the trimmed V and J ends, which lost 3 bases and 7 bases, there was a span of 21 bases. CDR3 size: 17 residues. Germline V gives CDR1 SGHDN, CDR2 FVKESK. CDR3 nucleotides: TGTGCCAGCAGCCACCGTGACGGCGTTGGGGCACGTGAAAAACTGTTTTTT. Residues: CASSHRDGVGAREKLFF.

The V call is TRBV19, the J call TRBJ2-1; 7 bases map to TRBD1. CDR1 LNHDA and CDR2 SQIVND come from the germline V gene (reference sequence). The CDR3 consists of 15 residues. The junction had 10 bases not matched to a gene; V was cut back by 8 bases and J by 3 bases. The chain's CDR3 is CASSGRQGGYNEQFF. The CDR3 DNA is TGTGCCAGTTCGGGGAGACAGGGTGGCTACAATGAGCAGTTCTTC.

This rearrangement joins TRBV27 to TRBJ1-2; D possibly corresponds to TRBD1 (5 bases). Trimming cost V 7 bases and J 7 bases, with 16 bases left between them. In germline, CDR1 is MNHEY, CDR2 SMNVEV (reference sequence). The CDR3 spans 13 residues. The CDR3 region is CASKTPGESGYTF. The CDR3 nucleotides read TGTGCCAGCAAGACACCGGGGGAATCTGGCTACACCTTC.

This CDR3 is CASSYASGGLYEQYF. The CDR3 DNA is TGTGCCAGCAGTTATGCTAGCGGGGGCCTCTACGAGCAGTACTTC. This chain joins TRBV6-6 and TRBJ2-7, with TRBD2 matching 10 bases. CDR1 and CDR2 (germline): MNHNY, SVGAGI (reference sequence). The junction had 5 bases not matched to a gene; V was cut back by 3 bases and J by 3 bases. The CDR3 sequence is 15 residues long.

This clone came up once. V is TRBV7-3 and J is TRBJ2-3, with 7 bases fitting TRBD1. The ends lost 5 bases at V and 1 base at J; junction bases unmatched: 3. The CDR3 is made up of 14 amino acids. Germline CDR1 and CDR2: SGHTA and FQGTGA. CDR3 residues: CASSRDSGTDTQYF. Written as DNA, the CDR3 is TGTGCCAGCAGCCGGGACAGTGGCACAGATACGCAGTATTTT.

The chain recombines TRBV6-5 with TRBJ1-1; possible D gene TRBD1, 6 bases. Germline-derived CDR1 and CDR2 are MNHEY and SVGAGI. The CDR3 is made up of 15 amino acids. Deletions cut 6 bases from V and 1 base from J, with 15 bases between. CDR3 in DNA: TGTGCCAGCAGCCCCAGGGGTTGGGGGAACACTGAAGCTTTCTTT. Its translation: CASSPRGWGNTEAFF.

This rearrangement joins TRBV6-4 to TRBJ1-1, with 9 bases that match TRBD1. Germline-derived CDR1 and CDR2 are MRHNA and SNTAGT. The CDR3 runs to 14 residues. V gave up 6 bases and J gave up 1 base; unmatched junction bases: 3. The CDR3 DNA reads TGTGCCAGCAGGAGACAGGGGGGGAACACTGAAGCTTTCTTT. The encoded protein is CASRRQGGNTEAFF.

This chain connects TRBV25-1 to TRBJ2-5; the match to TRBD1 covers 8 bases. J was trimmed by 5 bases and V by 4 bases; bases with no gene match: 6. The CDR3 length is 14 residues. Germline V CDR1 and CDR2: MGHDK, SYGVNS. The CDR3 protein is CASSASTGGETQYF. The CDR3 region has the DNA TGTGCCAGCAGTGCCTCCACAGGGGGTGAGACCCAGTACTTC.

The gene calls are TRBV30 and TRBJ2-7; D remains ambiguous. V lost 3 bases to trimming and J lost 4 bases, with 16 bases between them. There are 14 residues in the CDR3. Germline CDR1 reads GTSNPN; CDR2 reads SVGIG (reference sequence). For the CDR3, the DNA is TGTGCCTGGAGGGAACCCGTTGCAGCGTACGAGCAGTACTTC. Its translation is CAWREPVAAYEQYF.

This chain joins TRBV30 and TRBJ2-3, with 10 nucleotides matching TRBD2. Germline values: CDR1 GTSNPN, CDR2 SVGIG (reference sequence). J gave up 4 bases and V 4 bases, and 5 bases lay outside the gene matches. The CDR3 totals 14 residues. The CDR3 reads CAWTAGGPADTQYF. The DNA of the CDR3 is TGTGCCTGGACAGCGGGAGGGCCGGCAGATACGCAGTATTTT.

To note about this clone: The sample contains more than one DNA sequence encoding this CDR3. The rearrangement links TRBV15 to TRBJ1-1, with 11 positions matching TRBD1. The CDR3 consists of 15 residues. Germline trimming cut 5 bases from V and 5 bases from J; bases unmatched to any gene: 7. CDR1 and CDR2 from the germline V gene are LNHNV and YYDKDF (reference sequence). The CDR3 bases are TGTGCCACCAGCCCTGGGACAGGGGGTAGGACTGAAGCTTTCTTT. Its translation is CATSPGTGGRTEAFF.

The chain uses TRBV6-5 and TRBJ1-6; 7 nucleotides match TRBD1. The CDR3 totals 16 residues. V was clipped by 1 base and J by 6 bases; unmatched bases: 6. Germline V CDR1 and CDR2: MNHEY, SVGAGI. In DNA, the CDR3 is TGTGCCAGCAGTTACTACCCCAGGGGGAGTAATTCACCCCTCCACTTT. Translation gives CASSYYPRGSNSPLHF.